The 18 T cell receptor beta chains listed next were all sequenced from one sample in a study of T cell responses to AZD1222 COVID-19 vaccine. Assay: immunoSEQ multiplex PCR; the TCRdb copy retains only in-frame clones and omits some. Of 70,000 to 95,000 clones in the sample, less than 95% were seen once. This material consisted of peripheral blood, taken 28 days after the second AZD1222 dose. Receptors originate from an adult who received the AZD1222 COVID-19 vaccine.

The gene calls are TRBV18 and TRBJ1-1; no firm D call. The CDR3 is made up of 14 amino acids. In germline, CDR1 is KGHSH, CDR2 LQKENI. Between the trimmed V and J ends, which lost 2 bases and 0 bases, there was a span of 7 bases. The CDR3 region is CASSPARMNTEAFF. The CDR3 nucleotides read TGTGCCAGCTCACCAGCCCGGATGAACACTGAAGCTTTCTTT.

This rearrangement joins TRBV6-1 to TRBJ1-3; D gene unclear. V was trimmed by 0 bases and J by 4 bases, leaving 7 bases between them. Per the germline V gene, CDR1 is MNHNS and CDR2 is SASEGT. The CDR3 has 14 amino acids. The CDR3 DNA is TGTGCCAGCAGTGAAGCTATGAACGGAAACACCATATATTTT. Its translation is CASSEAMNGNTIYF.

The chain carries TRBV29-1 and TRBJ2-1, with D possibly TRBD1 on 5 matching bases. This CDR3 is 14 amino acids long. Trimming cost V 6 bases and J 3 bases, with 15 bases left between them. Germline assignment: CDR1 SQVTM and CDR2 ANQGSEA. The CDR3 protein is CSVLQGLGYNEQFF. CDR3 nucleotides: TGCAGCGTGCTCCAGGGCCTGGGCTACAATGAGCAGTTCTTC.

The rearrangement uses TRBV19 and TRBJ1-1; the D gene is possibly TRBD1 (6 bases). Trimming shortened V by 5 bases and J by 2 bases, and 12 bases separated the two germline ends. This CDR3 is 14 amino acids long. In germline, CDR1 is LNHDA, CDR2 SQIVND (reference sequence). CDR3 in amino acids: CASSYQGINTEAFF. CDR3 DNA: TGTGCCAGTAGTTATCAGGGGATAAACACTGAAGCTTTCTTT.

The chain combines TRBV19 with TRBJ1-5; D might be TRBD1 (5 bases). The V end was cut by 6 bases, the J end by 9 bases, with 15 bases between. This CDR3 has 13 amino acids. CDR1 LNHDA and CDR2 SQIVND come from the germline V gene (reference sequence). The chain's CDR3 is CASSRDGRWPQHF. CDR3 coding DNA: TGTGCCAGTAGCAGGGACGGACGATGGCCCCAGCATTTT.

The genes are TRBV4-3 and TRBJ2-5; possible D gene TRBD2, 6 bases. CDR3 length equals 17 residues. From germline, CDR1 is LGHNA and CDR2 YSLEER. V was shortened by 2 bases and J by 3 bases, with 19 bases between the two germline ends. CDR3 DNA sequence: TGCGCCAGCAGCCAACGGAGGGCGGGACTGGGAGAAGAGACCCAGTACTTC. Its protein is CASSQRRAGLGEETQYF.

This sequence joins TRBV13 and TRBJ1-6, with D unresolved. Per the germline V gene, CDR1 is PRHDT and CDR2 is FYEKMQ (reference sequence). Trimming cost V 5 bases and J 3 bases, with 8 bases left between them. The CDR3 consists of 14 residues. The CDR3 region is CASSRTDYNSPLHF. In DNA form, the CDR3 reads TGTGCCAGCAGCCGAACGGACTATAATTCACCCCTCCACTTT.

This clone was seen more than once but under ten times. The chain combines TRBV5-8 with TRBJ2-2; 11 positions match TRBD2. Trimming at V came to 4 bases and at J to 3 bases, leaving 8 bases not matched to a gene. The CDR3 totals 17 residues. In germline, CDR1 is SGHTS, CDR2 YDEGEE. CDR3 protein: CASSPGGTSGHTGELFF. The CDR3 DNA is TGTGCCAGCAGCCCCGGGGGGACTAGCGGACACACCGGGGAGCTGTTTTTT. Using reference TRBV5-8 and TRBJ2-2 for the parts outside the CDR3, the full variable domain is EAGVTQSPTHLIKTRGQQATLRCSPISGHTSVYWYQQALGLGLQFLLWYDEGEERNRGNFPPRFSGRQFPNYSSELNVNALELEDSALYLCASSPGGTSGHTGELFFGEGSRLTVL.

The V and J genes are TRBV5-1 and TRBJ2-5; TRBD1 is a possible D gene (6 bases). Germline V gives CDR1 SGHRS, CDR2 YFSETQ. V was clipped by 0 bases and J by 4 bases, with 10 bases between them. The CDR3 covers 14 residues. This CDR3 is CASSLAGVRETQYF. CDR3 nucleotides: TGCGCCAGCAGCTTGGCAGGGGTCAGAGAGACCCAGTACTTC.

The sample holds one count of this clone. J is TRBJ2-2 and V is TRBV29-1; tentatively, D is TRBD1 or TRBD2 (6 bases each). With 4 bases removed from V and 4 bases from J, the gap between germline ends came to 10 bases. This CDR3 contains 13 residues. Germline CDR1 SQVTM, CDR2 ANQGSEA. Here the CDR3 reads CSVGQEGTGELFF. CDR3 DNA sequence: TGCAGCGTTGGACAGGAGGGCACCGGGGAGCTGTTTTTT.

V gene TRBV7-9 combines with J gene TRBJ2-7, with 7 bases fitting TRBD1. Germline V gives CDR1 SEHNR, CDR2 FQNEAQ (reference sequence). The CDR3 is made up of 15 amino acids. J lost 7 bases, V lost 5 bases, and 14 bases had no gene match. CDR3 sequence reads: CASSPRTGQPREQYF. CDR3 DNA: TGTGCCAGCAGCCCGAGGACAGGCCAACCACGGGAGCAGTACTTC.

This chain uses TRBV28 with TRBJ2-3; perhaps TRBD1 as D (5 bases). CDR1 and CDR2 (germline): MDHEN, SYDVKM. CDR3 size: 15 residues. V lost 2 bases, J lost 0 bases, and 9 bases lay in between. This CDR3 reads CASSLVQDSTDTQYF. CDR3 DNA sequence: TGTGCCAGCAGTTTAGTACAGGACAGCACAGATACGCAGTATTTT.

J is TRBJ2-1 and V is TRBV6-5, with D perhaps TRBD1 (5 bases). Between the trimmed V and J ends, which lost 7 bases and 5 bases, there was a span of 9 bases. The CDR3 runs 12 residues. In germline, CDR1 is MNHEY, CDR2 SVGAGI. CDR3 residues: CASKKTDNEQFF. DNA for the CDR3: TGTGCCAGCAAAAAGACAGACAATGAGCAGTTCTTC.

The rearrangement joins TRBV15 to TRBJ2-2; the D call may be TRBD1 or TRBD2 (5 bases each). With 0 bases removed from V and 4 bases from J, the gap between germline ends came to 9 bases. This CDR3 is built from 15 residues. Germline V gene lookup returns CDR1 LNHNV and CDR2 YYDKDF (reference sequence). The CDR3 sequence is CATSRDLGTTGELFF. CDR3 DNA: TGTGCCACCAGCAGAGATCTGGGGACCACCGGGGAGCTGTTTTTT.

The chain combines TRBV7-2 with TRBJ2-1; TRBD2 matches at 14 bases. The CDR3 extends over 16 amino acids. Germline V gene data show CDR1 as SGHTA and CDR2 as FQGNSA. The V and J ends lost 3 bases and 9 bases, in that order; junction bases with no gene match: 7. The CDR3 DNA follows: TGTGCCAGCAGCTTCGGACTAGCGGGAGGAATGGGTGAGCAGTTCTTC. It is translated as CASSFGLAGGMGEQFF.

This chain joins TRBV28 and TRBJ1-5, with unresolved D. The CDR3 is made up of 12 amino acids. V was trimmed by 2 bases and J by 5 bases, leaving 4 bases between them. Germline V gene sequence: CDR1 MDHEN, CDR2 SYDVKM. CDR3 DNA: TGTGCCAGCAGTTTAAGCGATCAGCCCCAGCATTTT. Its translation: CASSLSDQPQHF.

The rearrangement uses TRBV7-2 and TRBJ2-7; TRBD2 agrees at 7 bases. The junction had 6 bases not matched to a gene; V was cut back by 1 base and J by 3 bases. The germline V gene has CDR1 SGHTA and CDR2 FQGNSA. The CDR3 consists of 15 residues. CDR3 sequence (DNA): TGTGCCAGCAGCTTAGTGGGCGGGGGAAACTACGAGCAGTACTTC. Its translation: CASSLVGGGNYEQYF.

This chain uses TRBV21-1 with TRBJ2-3; TRBD2, as called in the table, went unchecked against the DNA. TRBV21-1 is a pseudogene segment. The CDR3 loop spans 16 amino acids. This CDR3 is CASSKAEVASLGTQYF. The CDR3 coding sequence is TGTGCCAGCAGCAAAGCGGAGGTTGCATCATTAGGAACGCAGTATTTT.